The clone carrying this TCR beta chain has only one observation. The protocol was immunoSEQ multiplex PCR, while the TCRdb copy is restricted to in-frame clones and leaves out a portion. The repertoire holds approximately 65,000 clones, with under 80% as singletons. This CDR3 is 16 amino acids long. Germline CDR1 MDHEN, CDR2 SYDVKM. V trimming: 2 bases; J trimming: 6 bases; junction bases outside the gene matches: 7. This record comes from a study of blood T cell repertoires in COVID-19. Study-level information: Both acute and convalescent COVID-19 samples were obtained from the United States, Italy and Spain.

The receptor comes from a woman aged 60-75 years who had been exposed to COVID-19. The chain links TRBV28 to TRBJ1-5; the match to TRBD1 covers 10 bases. Sample: PBMCs or T cells enriched from blood (not recorded which). This CDR3 is CASSLADRGRFQPQHF. For the CDR3, the DNA is TGTGCCAGCAGTTTAGCTGACAGGGGGCGTTTTCAGCCCCAGCATTTT.